This TCR beta chain was identified during a study of OX40 agonist ivuxolimab in advanced cancers. In the study overall: Therapy given before enrollment (anti-PD-1, anti-PD-L1 or anti-CTLA-4) was allowed, and 40% to 50% had some.

Comments on this clone: Its specificity is not known.

Study results and caveats: There was clonal expansion of CD4+ and CD8+ blood T cells by week 6 at 0.1 to 3.0 mg/kg.

Sequenced by immunoSEQ multiplex PCR; TCRdb stores in-frame clones only, minus some. The sample records tens of thousands of clones, roughly nine tenths being singletons. There are 14 residues in the CDR3. V dropped 4 bases and J dropped 5 bases, with 14 bases sitting between them. Germline-derived CDR1 and CDR2 are SEHNR and FQNEAQ (reference sequence). People who had autoimmune disease history or systemic immunosuppression were excluded. This chain joins TRBV7-9 and TRBJ2-5, with D possibly TRBD1 on 6 matching bases. This material consisted of CD4+ or CD8+ T cells sorted from blood, taken in a trial of the OX40 agonist ivuxolimab. The TCR was taken from an adult with an advanced solid tumor such as melanoma, head and neck, liver or kidney cancer. The CDR3 DNA sequence: TGTGCCAGCAGCTCGAGGGGGTCCCAGGAGACCCAGTACTTC. It encodes CASSSRGSQETQYF.